The T cell receptor beta chain under discussion was sequenced for a study of blood T cells in healthy people across ages. General study results and limits: Since the PBMCs were unsorted, naive and antigen-experienced cells could not be conclusively compared.

A J-beta primer mix and a sample-barcoded 5' primer were used in a second PCR of roughly 7 to 12 cycles. MiXCR, applied by TCRdb to the 5' RACE reads, yields one record per CDR3 protein. The sample lists some 1.5 million distinct CDR3 sequences; around 40% were seen once. A note on this clonotype: Its antigen remains unidentified.

CDR1 and CDR2 from the germline V gene are SNHLY and FYNNEI. Trimming cost V 7 bases and J 5 bases, with 6 bases left between them. The CDR3 has 10 residues. Sequencing was carried out using blood. The TCR comes from a young woman in good health. The chain has TRBV2 and TRBJ2-7; D is ambiguous. CDR3 loop: CASKRNEQYF. CDR3 coding DNA: TGTGCCAGCAAGAGGAACGAGCAGTACTTC.